This TCR beta chain comes out of a study of PD-L1 blockade in urothelial cancer. Study-level background: Blood analyses occurred 3 weeks (second dose) and 6 weeks post treatment start.

A note on this clone: Its target is not known.

The table came from immunoSEQ multiplex PCR; TCRdb's copy has only in-frame clones and leaves some out. The data contain around 46,000 clones, around 80% of them singletons. This sample's time point: peripheral blood 6 weeks after treatment start. The V gene end was trimmed by 4 bases and the J gene end by 8 bases; junction bases not matched to a gene: 10. CDR3 length: 16 residues. Germline loops: CDR1 SGHRS, CDR2 YFSETQ. Points from the study as a whole: Clones that were tumor-associated expanded more in the blood of durable-benefit patients at 3 weeks.

The V gene is TRBV5-1, the J gene TRBJ2-1; TRBD2 aligns across 12 bases. The TCR originated in a man in his 60s with urothelial cancer. The sequenced sample was PBMCs, obtained around atezolizumab (anti-PD-L1) treatment. CDR3 coding DNA: TGCGCCAGCAGCGTTGGCGGGGGACTAGCGGGCTATGAGCAGTTCTTC. This encodes CASSVGGGLAGYEQFF. The full variable domain, with the rest looked up from reference TRBV5-1 and TRBJ2-1, is KAGVTQTPRYLIKTRGQQVTLSCSPISGHRSVSWYQQTPGQGLQFLFEYFSETQRNKGNFPGRFSGRQFSNSRSEMNVSTLELGDSALYLCASSVGGGLAGYEQFFGPGTRLTVL.